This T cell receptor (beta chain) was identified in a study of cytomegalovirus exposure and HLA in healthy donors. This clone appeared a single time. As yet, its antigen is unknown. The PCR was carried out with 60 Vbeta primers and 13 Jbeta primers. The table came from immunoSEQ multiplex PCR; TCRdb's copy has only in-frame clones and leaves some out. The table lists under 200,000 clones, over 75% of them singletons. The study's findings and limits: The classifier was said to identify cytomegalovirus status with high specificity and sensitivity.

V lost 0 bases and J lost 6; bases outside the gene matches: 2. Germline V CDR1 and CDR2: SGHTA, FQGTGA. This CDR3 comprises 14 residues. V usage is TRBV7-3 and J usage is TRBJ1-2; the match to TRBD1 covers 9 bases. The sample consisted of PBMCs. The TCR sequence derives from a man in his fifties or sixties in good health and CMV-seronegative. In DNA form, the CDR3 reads TGTGCCAGCAGCTTAACGCGGACAGGGGATGGCTACACCTTC. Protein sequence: CASSLTRTGDGYTF.